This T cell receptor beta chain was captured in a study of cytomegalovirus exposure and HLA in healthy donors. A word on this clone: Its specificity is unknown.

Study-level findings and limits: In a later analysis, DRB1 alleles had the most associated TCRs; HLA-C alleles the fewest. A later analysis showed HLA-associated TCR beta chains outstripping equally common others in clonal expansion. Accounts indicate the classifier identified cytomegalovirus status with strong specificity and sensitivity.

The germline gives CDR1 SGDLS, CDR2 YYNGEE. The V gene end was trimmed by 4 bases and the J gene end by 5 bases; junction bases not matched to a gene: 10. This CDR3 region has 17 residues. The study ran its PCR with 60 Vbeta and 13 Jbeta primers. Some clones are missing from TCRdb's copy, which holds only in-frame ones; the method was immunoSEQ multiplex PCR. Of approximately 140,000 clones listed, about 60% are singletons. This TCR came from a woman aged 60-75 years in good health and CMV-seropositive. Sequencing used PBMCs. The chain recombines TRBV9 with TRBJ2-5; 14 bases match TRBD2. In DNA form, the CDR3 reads TGTGCCAGCAGCCAAGCGGGACTAGCGGGAGTAGGTGAGACCCAGTACTTC. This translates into CASSQAGLAGVGETQYF. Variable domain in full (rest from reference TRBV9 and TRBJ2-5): DSGVTQTPKHLITATGQRVTLRCSPRSGDLSVYWYQQSLDQGLQFLIQYYNGEERAKGNILERFSAQQFPDLHSELNLSSLELGDSALYFCASSQAGLAGVGETQYFGPGTRLLVL.